This entry lists 13 T cell receptor beta chains sequenced from one sample in a study of cytomegalovirus exposure and HLA in healthy donors. The PCR used 60 Vbeta and 13 Jbeta primers. The assay was immunoSEQ multiplex PCR, and TCRdb's table has in-frame clones only and misses some. Here the sample spans 120,000 to 150,000 clones, roughly 80% being singletons. Sequencing used PBMCs. Source of these receptors: a female donor in good health and CMV-seronegative.

This chain joins TRBV30 and TRBJ1-4; D not resolved. Germline CDR1 reads GTSNPN; CDR2 reads SVGIG (reference sequence). The V and J ends lost 1 base and 5 bases respectively, with 5 bases between them. The CDR3 totals 12 residues. The CDR3 spells CAWSAQNEKLFF. The CDR3 DNA sequence: TGTGCCTGGAGTGCCCAGAATGAAAAACTGTTTTTT.

This clone was seen a few times. The chain joins TRBV28 to TRBJ2-1; possibly TRBD1 for D (6 bases). This CDR3 comprises 15 residues. Germline V gene lookup returns CDR1 MDHEN and CDR2 SYDVKM. Deletions cut 5 bases from V and 5 bases from J, with 16 bases between. The CDR3 DNA reads as TGTGCCAGCAGTCGCGCCGGGACAAGACACAATGAGCAGTTCTTC. Its translation: CASSRAGTRHNEQFF.

With respect to this clone: One end of the junction does not line up with germline, which may come from a read error. The rearrangement links TRBV2 to TRBJ2-5, with 8 bases matching TRBD2. There are 14 residues in the CDR3. Germline CDR1 SNHLY, CDR2 FYNNEI. The CDR3, as DNA: TGTGCCAGCAATGAAGGACTAGCAGGAGAGACCCAGTACTTC. Translated, it gives CASNEGLAGETQYF.

This chain uses TRBV5-1 with TRBJ2-2, with 10 bases aligning to TRBD2. The CDR3 loop spans 14 amino acids. V gave up 5 bases and J gave up 7 bases; unmatched junction bases: 5. CDR1 SGHRS and CDR2 YFSETQ come from the germline V gene. The CDR3 loop reads CASRLAGVVGELFF. CDR3 DNA sequence: TGCGCCAGCAGGCTAGCGGGAGTTGTCGGGGAGCTGTTTTTT.

The chain links TRBV28 to TRBJ2-1; D not resolved. Deletions cut 6 bases from V and 4 bases from J, with 4 bases between. The germline V gene encodes CDR1 MDHEN and CDR2 SYDVKM. This CDR3 has 11 residues. Written as DNA, the CDR3 is TGTGCCAGCAGACAGTACAATGAGCAGTTCTTC. Its protein product is CASRQYNEQFF.

The chain is built from TRBV30 and TRBJ2-2, with D unresolved. V was pared by 3 bases and J by 6 bases, with 11 bases between. Germline CDR1 GTSNPN, CDR2 SVGIG (reference sequence). The CDR3 is 13 residues long. In DNA, the CDR3 is TGTGCCTGGAGCCCACAGCCGGCCGGGGAGCTGTTTTTT. Translated, it gives CAWSPQPAGELFF.

The V call is TRBV29-1, the J call TRBJ2-4; the D gene is possibly TRBD2 (5 bases). This CDR3 has 13 amino acids. Germline CDR1 and CDR2: SQVTM and ANQGSEA. Trimming removed 0 bases at V and 9 bases at J, with 12 bases between. CDR3 region: CSVEEEALGIQYF. CDR3 DNA sequence: TGCAGCGTTGAAGAGGAGGCATTGGGCATTCAGTACTTC.

The V call is TRBV2, the J call TRBJ1-5; TRBD1 matches 7 bases. The germline CDR1 and CDR2 sequences are SNHLY and FYNNEI. V shed 5 bases and J 6 bases; nucleotides not matched to a gene: 4. The CDR3 extends over 13 amino acids. This chain's CDR3 is CASSSTGSQPQHF. As DNA, the CDR3 is TGTGCCAGCAGTTCGACAGGGAGTCAGCCCCAGCATTTT.

The chain employs TRBV28 and TRBJ1-5; TRBD1 agrees at 7 bases. The germline gives CDR1 MDHEN, CDR2 SYDVKM. Germline trimming cut 3 bases from V and 4 bases from J; bases unmatched to any gene: 9. The CDR3 is 16 residues long. The CDR3, as DNA: TGTGCCAGCAGTTTTGACAGGGTATCGGTAAATCAGCCCCAGCATTTT. Translated: CASSFDRVSVNQPQHF.

The chain has TRBV14 and TRBJ2-7; TRBD1 aligns across 8 bases. V shed 1 base, J shed 1 base, and the junction held 3 bases outside the gene matches. The CDR3 runs to 15 residues. The V gene's germline CDR1 is SGHDN and CDR2 FVKESK. The CDR3 spells CASSQGTGKSYEQYF. CDR3 bases: TGTGCCAGCAGCCAAGGGACAGGGAAATCCTACGAGCAGTACTTC.

The chain combines TRBV28 with TRBJ2-7, with a weak D call TRBD2 (5 bases). CDR3 length: 14 amino acids. CDR1 and CDR2 (germline): MDHEN, SYDVKM. Trimming cost V 2 bases and J 2 bases, with 10 bases left between them. The CDR3 DNA reads TGTGCCAGCAGTTTACGCGGGCCCACCTACGAGCAGTACTTC. Translation gives CASSLRGPTYEQYF.

V gene TRBV7-9 combines with J gene TRBJ2-7; unclear D gene. With 0 bases removed from V and 3 bases from J, the gap between germline ends came to 6 bases. Germline V CDR1 and CDR2: SEHNR, FQNEAQ (reference sequence). The CDR3 length is 13 residues. The CDR3 DNA follows: TGTGCCAGCAGCTTAGCTAGTAACTACGAGCAGTACTTC. Amino acid sequence: CASSLASNYEQYF.

The rearrangement uses TRBV9 and TRBJ2-1; weak D call: TRBD2 (6 bases). Germline CDR1 and CDR2: SGDLS and YYNGEE. The CDR3 covers 16 residues. V lost 0 bases to trimming and J lost 9 bases, with 19 bases between them. The CDR3 nucleotides read TGTGCCAGCAGCGTAGACGGTAGCGGTCTTTCGGGTGAGCAGTTCTTC. Amino acid sequence: CASSVDGSGLSGEQFF.